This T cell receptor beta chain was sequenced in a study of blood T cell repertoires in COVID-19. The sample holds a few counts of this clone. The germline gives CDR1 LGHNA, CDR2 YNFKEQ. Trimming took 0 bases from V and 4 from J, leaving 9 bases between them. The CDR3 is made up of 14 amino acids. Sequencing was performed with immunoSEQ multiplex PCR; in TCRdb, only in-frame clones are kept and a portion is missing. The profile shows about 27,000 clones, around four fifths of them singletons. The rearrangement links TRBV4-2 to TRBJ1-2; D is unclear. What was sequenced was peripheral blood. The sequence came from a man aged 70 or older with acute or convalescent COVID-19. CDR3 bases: TGTGCCAGCAGCCAAGACTCCGGTGTCTATGGCTACACCTTC. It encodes CASSQDSGVYGYTF.